The TCR beta chain described here comes from a study of blood T cells in healthy people across ages (dated by TCRdb to about 2015). As for the study more broadly: In model experiments, template switching captured roughly one uniquely barcoded TCR beta cDNA molecule for every two T cells. Age-related changes in TCR beta repertoire diversity were measured in the study by deep sequencing normalized with unique cDNA molecular identifiers. The donors were split into four age groups: young (average 16 years), middle-aged (about 40), aged (over 55) and long-lived (about 74). Donors of different ages were randomly distributed across sequencing lanes to avoid experimental bias. Two additional independent replicas of 1 million unique cDNA reads from the same blood draw were analyzed for two donors (one aged 18 to 30 and one aged 80 or older). Broad study findings and their caveats: Compared with the aged group, more naive CD4+ T cells, fewer expanded clones and increased TCR diversity were shown by the long-lived group, suggesting age selection. There was a strong correlation between observed TCR beta diversity and the percentage of naive T cells measured by flow cytometry. Because donor CMV infection status was unknown, age-related changes in expanded clonotypes were potentially confounded. Total diversity estimates from one million sequenced T cells were considered lower bounds and underestimates. Bulk unsorted PBMC profiling prevented conclusive comparison of naive and antigen-experienced compartments. Observed TCR beta diversity per million T cells fell roughly linearly with age, and a significant reduction was already apparent by age around 40.

In regard to this clonotype: There is no known antigen for this receptor. The input lacks base qualities; no much larger clone sits a single base away.

Donors were 39 systemically healthy Caucasian individuals from Russia aged 6 to 90 years. Around 10 milliliters of peripheral blood were drawn from each donor into EDTA-treated Vacutainer tubes. Ficoll-Paque density-gradient centrifugation was used to isolate PBMCs, with at least 6.5 million per sample. Total RNA, at least 5 micrograms per sample, was extracted from PBMCs with Trizol reagent. For every donor, an aliquot of PBMCs went through flow cytometry to measure the percentages of naive CD45RAhigh/CD27high T cells. CDR1 SQVTM and CDR2 ANQGSEA are derived from the germline V gene. V drops 7 bases and J drops 2 bases, leaving 15 bases in between. Spanning cysteine to phenylalanine, the CDR3 consists of 13 amino acids. CDR3 DNA is the only sequence kept; it has 39 bases, read in frame from the first base. Libraries were constructed by 5' RACE. For sequencing, an Illumina HiSeq 2500 was employed. A second roughly 7 to 11 cycle PCR used a sample-barcoded 5' primer and a J-beta primer mix. A template-switch 5' adaptor carrying 12 random nucleotides introduced a unique molecular identifier onto each TCR beta cDNA molecule. Each sample yielded at least 2.5 million CDR3-containing paired-end reads. All of the RNA was converted into first-strand cDNA using the Mint cDNA synthesis kit, with a TRBC-specific oligonucleotide serving as the primer. Following uracil-DNA glycosylase treatment, a first 18-cycle PCR with universal primers M1SS and BC2_uni_R was performed on all cDNA. Under the source paper's analysis protocol: For normalization, 1 million high-quality reads were randomly selected from each sample, with every read carrying a distinct molecular identifier. Reads with shared molecular identifiers were discarded instead of being binned into consensus sequences. MiTCR, set to a Q25 quality threshold and the strictest error-elimination algorithm, was used for CDR3 identification, clonotype clustering and error correction. A nonparametric unseen species model using Euler transformation provided a lower-bound estimate of total TCR beta diversity. TCRdb applied fastp at Q25 and MiXCR to the public reads, then kept only in-frame beta chains. Identical CDR3 protein sequences are pooled into one entry, listed with their most common genes and DNA. TCRdb assigned the V and J calls; the authors' analysis was not used. The sample table holds about 1.4 million distinct CDR3 sequences, of which approximately 59% were seen once. The top ten clonotypes cover approximately 7% of the sample.

This sequence was found in a man younger than 35 in good health. Sequences were obtained from blood. The chain links TRBV29-1 with TRBJ2-7; the D region possibly corresponds to TRBD1 (6 bases align). The CDR3 protein: CSALGGRAYEQYF. The DNA sequence reads TGCAGCGCCCTAGGGGGAAGGGCCTACGAGCAGTACTTC.